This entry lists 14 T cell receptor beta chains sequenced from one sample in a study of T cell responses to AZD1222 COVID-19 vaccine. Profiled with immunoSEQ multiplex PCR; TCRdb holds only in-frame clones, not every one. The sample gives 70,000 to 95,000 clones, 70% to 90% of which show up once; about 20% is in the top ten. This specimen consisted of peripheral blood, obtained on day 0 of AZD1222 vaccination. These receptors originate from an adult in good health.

CDR3 sequence (DNA): TGTGCCAGTAGTCGAACAGGGGGCGGCTATGGCTACACCTTC. Its protein is CASSRTGGGYGYTF. The chain recombines TRBV19 with TRBJ1-2; the match to TRBD1 covers 9 bases. Germline V gene sequence: CDR1 LNHDA, CDR2 SQIVND (reference sequence). V lost 5 bases, J lost 4 bases, and 5 bases stayed unmatched. The CDR3 consists of 14 residues.

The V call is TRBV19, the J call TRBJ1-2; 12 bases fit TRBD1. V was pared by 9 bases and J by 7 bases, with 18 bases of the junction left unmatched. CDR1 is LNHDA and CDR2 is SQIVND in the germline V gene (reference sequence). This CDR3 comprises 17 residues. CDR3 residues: CASASGTGGGRDRGYTF. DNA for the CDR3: TGTGCCAGCGCCTCCGGGACAGGGGGCGGGAGAGACCGTGGCTACACCTTC.

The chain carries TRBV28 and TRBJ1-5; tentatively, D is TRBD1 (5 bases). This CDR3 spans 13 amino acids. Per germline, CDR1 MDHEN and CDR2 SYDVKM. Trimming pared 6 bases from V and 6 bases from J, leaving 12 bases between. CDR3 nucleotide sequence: TGTGCCAGCAGGCAGGGTTCGGCTCAGCCCCAGCATTTT. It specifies CASRQGSAQPQHF. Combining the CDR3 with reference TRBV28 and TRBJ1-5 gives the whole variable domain DVKVTQSSRYLVKRTGEKVFLECVQDMDHENMFWYRQDPGLGLRLIYFSYDVKMKEKGDIPEGYSVSREKKERFSLILESASTNQTSMYLCASRQGSAQPQHFGDGTRLSIL.

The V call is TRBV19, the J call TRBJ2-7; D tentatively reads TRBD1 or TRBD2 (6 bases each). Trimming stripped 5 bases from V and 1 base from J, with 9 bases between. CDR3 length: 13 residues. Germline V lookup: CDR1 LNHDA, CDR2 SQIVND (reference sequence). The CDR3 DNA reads TGTGCCAGTAGTCGGGGGCAATCCTACGAGCAGTACTTC. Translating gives CASSRGQSYEQYF.

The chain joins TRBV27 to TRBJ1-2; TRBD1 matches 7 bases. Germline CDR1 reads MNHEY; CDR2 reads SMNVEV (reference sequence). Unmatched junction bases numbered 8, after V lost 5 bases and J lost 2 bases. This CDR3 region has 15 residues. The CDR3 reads CASSGQATRNYGYTF. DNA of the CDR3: TGTGCCAGCAGTGGACAGGCGACGAGAAACTATGGCTACACCTTC.

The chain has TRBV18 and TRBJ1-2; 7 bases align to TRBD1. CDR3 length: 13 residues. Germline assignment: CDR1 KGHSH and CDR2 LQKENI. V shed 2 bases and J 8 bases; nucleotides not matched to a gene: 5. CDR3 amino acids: CASSPDREEGYTF. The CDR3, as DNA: TGTGCCAGCTCACCAGACAGGGAGGAGGGCTACACCTTC.

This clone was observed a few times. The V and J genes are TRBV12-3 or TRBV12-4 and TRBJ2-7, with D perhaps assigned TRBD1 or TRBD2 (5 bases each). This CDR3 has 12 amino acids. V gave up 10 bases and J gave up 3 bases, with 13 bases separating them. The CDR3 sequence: CATTRDGYEQYF. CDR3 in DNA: TGTGCCACCACCCGGGACGGCTACGAGCAGTACTTC.

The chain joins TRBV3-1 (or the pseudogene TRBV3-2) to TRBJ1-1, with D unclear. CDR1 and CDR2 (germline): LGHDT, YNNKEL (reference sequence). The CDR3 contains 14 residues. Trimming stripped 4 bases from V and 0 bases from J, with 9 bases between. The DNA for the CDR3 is TGTGCCAGCAGCCCGGGCCGAATGAACACTGAAGCTTTCTTT. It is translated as CASSPGRMNTEAFF.

CDR3: CALQTYSNQPQHF. CDR3 nucleotide sequence: TGTGCTTTACAGACTTATAGCAATCAGCCCCAGCATTTT. The rearrangement joins TRBV30 to TRBJ1-5; D is unresolved. The CDR3 loop spans 13 amino acids. CDR1 is GTSNPN and CDR2 is SVGIG in the germline V gene (reference sequence).

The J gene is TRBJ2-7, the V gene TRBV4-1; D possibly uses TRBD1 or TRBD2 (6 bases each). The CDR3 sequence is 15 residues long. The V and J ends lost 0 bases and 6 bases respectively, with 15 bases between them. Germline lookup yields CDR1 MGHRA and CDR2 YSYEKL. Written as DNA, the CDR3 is TGCGCCAGCAGCCAAGATGATTCCGGGGGCCTCGAGCAGTACTTC. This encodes CASSQDDSGGLEQYF.

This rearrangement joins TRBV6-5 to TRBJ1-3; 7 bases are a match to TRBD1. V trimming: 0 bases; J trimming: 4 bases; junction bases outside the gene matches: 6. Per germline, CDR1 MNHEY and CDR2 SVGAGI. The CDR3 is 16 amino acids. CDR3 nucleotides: TGTGCCAGCAGTTACTCGGACAGGCTAAGGGGAAACACCATATATTTT. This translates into CASSYSDRLRGNTIYF.

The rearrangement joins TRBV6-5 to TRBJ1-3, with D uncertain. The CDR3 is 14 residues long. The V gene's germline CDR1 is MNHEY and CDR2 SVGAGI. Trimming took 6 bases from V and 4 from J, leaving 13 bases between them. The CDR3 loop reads CASRHRGAGNTIYF. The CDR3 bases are TGTGCCAGCAGACACAGAGGAGCGGGAAACACCATATATTTT.

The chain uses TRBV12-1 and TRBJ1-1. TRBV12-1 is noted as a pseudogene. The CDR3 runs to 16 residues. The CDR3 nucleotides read TGTGCCAGCAGCTTCCGGGGCTTCTCTATGAACACTGAAGCTTTCTTT. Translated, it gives CASSFRGFSMNTEAFF.

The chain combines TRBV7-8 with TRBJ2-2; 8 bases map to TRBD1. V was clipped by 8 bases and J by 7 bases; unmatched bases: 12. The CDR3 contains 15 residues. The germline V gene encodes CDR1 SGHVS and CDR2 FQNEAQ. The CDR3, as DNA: TGTGCCAGCCACGGCCGGGGCAGGGGGCGCGGGGAGCTGTTTTTT. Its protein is CASHGRGRGRGELFF. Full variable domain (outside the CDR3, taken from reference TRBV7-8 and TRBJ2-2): GAGVSQSPRYKVAKRGQDVALRCDPISGHVSLFWYQQALGQGPEFLTYFQNEAQLDKSGLPSDRFFAERPEGSVSTLKIQRTQQEDSAVYLCASHGRGRGRGELFFGEGSRLTVL.